The clone carrying this T cell receptor (beta chain) was observed a few times. Original handling: Researchers report that nucleated cell counts were estimated from reference gene primer amplification. The data were produced by immunoSEQ multiplex PCR, yet TCRdb's version contains in-frame clones alone and is incomplete. That table is the source of V, J and clone size, and D and trimming were worked out from the DNA. The sample has just over 70,000 clones; about 80% are singletons. The sample originates from a study of blood T cell repertoires in COVID-19. The wider study: Samples came from the United States, Italy and Spain, spanning acute and convalescent COVID-19. The analysed material was cDNA or gDNA that came from T cells, B-cell-depleted T cells, or PBMCs.

Germline V CDR1 and CDR2: MNHEY, SVGEGT. The CDR3 has 16 amino acids. Germline trimming cut 6 bases from V and 4 bases from J; bases unmatched to any gene: 9. Input material: peripheral blood. This sequence originates from a man aged 65 to 79 who had recovered from COVID-19. The genes are TRBV6-2 or TRBV6-3 and TRBJ1-5; 10 bases align to TRBD1. The DNA of the CDR3 is TGTGCCAGCAGCAAAGGACAGGGGGTATGGAATCAGCCCCAGCATTTT. It encodes CASSKGQGVWNQPQHF.